What follows are 17 T cell receptor beta chains derived from one specimen sequenced in a study of blood T cell repertoires in COVID-19. Sequencing was performed with immunoSEQ multiplex PCR; in TCRdb, only in-frame clones are kept and a portion is missing. Found here are 200,000 to 250,000 clones, about 82% of them singletons; the top ten hold approximately 2%. Sample: PBMCs or T cells enriched from blood (not recorded which). Receptor source: a woman aged 45-65 years who had recovered from COVID-19.

CDR3 amino acids: CASSIGGGGPSNEQFF. As DNA, the CDR3 is TGTGCCAGTAGTATAGGAGGGGGAGGGCCCTCAAATGAGCAGTTCTTC. This chain joins TRBV19 and TRBJ2-1; D is possibly TRBD2 (7 bases). With 1 base removed from V and 7 bases from J, the gap between germline ends came to 17 bases. This CDR3 contains 16 residues. CDR1 is LNHDA and CDR2 is SQIVND in the germline V gene (reference sequence).

J is TRBJ2-7 and V is TRBV3-1 (or the pseudogene TRBV3-2); no clear D gene. This CDR3 comprises 15 residues. Trimming shortened V by 0 bases and J by 1 base, and 10 bases separated the two germline ends. The germline gives CDR1 LGHDT, CDR2 YNNKEL (reference sequence). The chain's CDR3 is CASSQDFARSYEQYF. DNA for the CDR3: TGTGCCAGCAGCCAAGATTTCGCTAGATCCTACGAGCAGTACTTC.

This chain links TRBV19 with TRBJ1-1; possibly TRBD1 for D (5 bases). The CDR3 extends over 16 amino acids. Trimming took off 6 bases at V and 4 bases at J, with 21 bases between the two ends. In germline, CDR1 is LNHDA, CDR2 SQIVND (reference sequence). This CDR3 reads CASSIQGVSSSTEAFF. CDR3 in DNA: TGTGCCAGTAGCATTCAAGGGGTCAGTAGTAGCACTGAAGCTTTCTTT.

This rearrangement joins TRBV6-1 to TRBJ1-2; unclear D gene. The CDR3 contains 10 residues. Germline V gene sequence: CDR1 MNHNS, CDR2 SASEGT. Trimming stripped 1 base from V and 14 bases from J, with 8 bases between. The CDR3 sequence: CASSEELLTF. The CDR3 DNA follows: TGTGCCAGCAGTGAAGAACTCTTAACCTTC.

J is TRBJ2-7 and V is TRBV11-2; 8 bases align to TRBD2. This CDR3 region has 14 residues. Per the germline V gene, CDR1 is SGHAT and CDR2 is FQNNGV. With 2 bases clipped from V and 0 bases from J, the junction kept 0 bases outside the gene matches. CDR3 in amino acids: CASSLTSGSYEQYF. The CDR3 DNA follows: TGTGCCAGCAGCTTAACTAGCGGCTCCTACGAGCAGTACTTC.

The J gene is TRBJ1-2, the V gene TRBV4-1; TRBD1 matches at 10 bases. This CDR3 is 15 amino acids long. Germline-derived CDR1 and CDR2 are MGHRA and YSYEKL. V was pared by 3 bases and J by 4 bases, with 5 bases of the junction left unmatched. CDR3 loop: CASSHRGTGVYGYTF. As DNA, the CDR3 is TGCGCCAGCAGCCATCGCGGGACAGGGGTCTATGGCTACACCTTC.

This clone has a handful of counts. This chain links TRBV3-1 (or the pseudogene TRBV3-2) with TRBJ1-1; 7 bases agree with TRBD1. CDR1 LGHDT and CDR2 YNNKEL come from the germline V gene (reference sequence). Germline trimming cut 5 bases from V and 5 bases from J; bases unmatched to any gene: 5. There are 13 residues in the CDR3. This chain's CDR3 is CASSTRQGTEAFF. CDR3 nucleotides: TGTGCCAGCAGCACCCGACAGGGAACTGAAGCTTTCTTT.

The J gene is TRBJ2-3, the V gene TRBV14, with TRBD2 matching over 8 bases. The CDR3 runs to 16 residues. Per germline, CDR1 SGHDN and CDR2 FVKESK. J gave up 4 bases and V 0 bases, and 6 bases lay outside the gene matches. The CDR3: CASSQEETSAADTQYF. In nucleotides, the CDR3 is TGTGCCAGCAGCCAAGAAGAGACTAGCGCCGCAGATACGCAGTATTTT.

The V and J genes are TRBV18 and TRBJ2-6, with 8 bases matching TRBD1. CDR3 length: 12 amino acids. Per the germline V gene, CDR1 is KGHSH and CDR2 is LQKENI. V was clipped by 6 bases and J by 13 bases; unmatched bases: 5. This chain's CDR3 is CASSRGQDVLTF. The CDR3 DNA reads TGTGCCAGCTCCAGGGGACAGGATGTCCTGACTTTC.

This chain joins TRBV24-1 and TRBJ2-7; a possible D gene is TRBD1 (5 bases). V gave up 5 bases and J gave up 2 bases, with 9 bases separating them. This CDR3 has 13 amino acids. The germline V gene has CDR1 KGHDR and CDR2 SFDVKD. The CDR3 nucleotides are TGTGCCACCAGTGGTGACAGAACCTACGAGCAGTACTTC. Translating gives CATSGDRTYEQYF.

The V gene is TRBV3-1 (or the pseudogene TRBV3-2), the J gene TRBJ2-1, with a weak D call TRBD2 (6 bases). This CDR3 has 13 amino acids. Trimming shortened V by 4 bases and J by 5 bases, and 9 bases separated the two germline ends. Germline V gene sequence: CDR1 LGHDT, CDR2 YNNKEL (reference sequence). The CDR3 is CASSPRLDNEQFF. CDR3 bases: TGTGCCAGCAGCCCTCGACTAGACAATGAGCAGTTCTTC.

The CDR3, as DNA: TGTGCCAGCAGTATACAGGGGATGGCCAAAAAGCAGTTCTTC. Translating it yields CASSIQGMAKKQFF. The chain has TRBV6-2 or TRBV6-3 and TRBJ2-1; 7 positions match TRBD1. The CDR3 spans 14 residues. Germline V gene sequence: CDR1 MNHEY, CDR2 SVGEGT. The V gene end was trimmed by 5 bases and the J gene end by 11 bases; junction bases not matched to a gene: 12.

This chain uses TRBV6-5 with TRBJ2-4; weak D call: TRBD2 (6 bases). The CDR3 is 13 residues long. Trimming took 7 bases from V and 7 from J, leaving 14 bases between them. CDR1 is MNHEY, CDR2 SVGAGI, per germline. The CDR3 region is CASTAHGRNIQYF. The CDR3 DNA sequence: TGTGCCAGCACCGCACATGGGAGGAACATTCAGTACTTC.

The rearrangement uses TRBV27 and TRBJ2-7; the match to TRBD2 covers 13 bases. CDR1 is MNHEY, CDR2 SMNVEV, per germline (reference sequence). V shed 4 bases and J 5 bases; nucleotides not matched to a gene: 2. The CDR3 sequence is 14 residues long. CDR3 loop: CASSSGLAGDEQYF. The CDR3 nucleotides are TGTGCCAGCAGTTCAGGACTAGCGGGAGACGAGCAGTACTTC.

This chain uses TRBV4-3 with TRBJ2-2; 11 bases are a match to TRBD1. This CDR3 has 18 amino acids. The V gene end was trimmed by 4 bases and the J gene end by 4 bases; junction bases not matched to a gene: 11. Looked up from germline, CDR1 is LGHNA and CDR2 is YSLEER. In DNA, the CDR3 is TGCGCCAGCAGCCTCCGGGCACCGGGACAGGGGGTCACCGGGGAGCTGTTTTTT. Residues: CASSLRAPGQGVTGELFF.

The rearrangement links TRBV7-6 to TRBJ2-7, with TRBD2 identical over 10 bases. The CDR3 is 18 amino acids. Germline CDR1 SGHVS, CDR2 FNYEAQ. Trimming removed 1 base from V and 3 bases from J; junction bases left unmatched: 12. CDR3 bases: TGTGCCAGCAGCTTAGGGTTGGCTAGCGGGAGCTCCCACTACGAGCAGTACTTC. It codes for CASSLGLASGSSHYEQYF.

J is TRBJ1-2 and V is TRBV12-3 or TRBV12-4; D is ambiguous. V was shortened by 9 bases and J by 6 bases, with 14 bases between the two germline ends. The CDR3 consists of 12 residues. CDR3 loop: CASHSVVHGYTF. The CDR3 bases are TGTGCCAGTCACTCGGTGGTCCATGGCTACACCTTC.